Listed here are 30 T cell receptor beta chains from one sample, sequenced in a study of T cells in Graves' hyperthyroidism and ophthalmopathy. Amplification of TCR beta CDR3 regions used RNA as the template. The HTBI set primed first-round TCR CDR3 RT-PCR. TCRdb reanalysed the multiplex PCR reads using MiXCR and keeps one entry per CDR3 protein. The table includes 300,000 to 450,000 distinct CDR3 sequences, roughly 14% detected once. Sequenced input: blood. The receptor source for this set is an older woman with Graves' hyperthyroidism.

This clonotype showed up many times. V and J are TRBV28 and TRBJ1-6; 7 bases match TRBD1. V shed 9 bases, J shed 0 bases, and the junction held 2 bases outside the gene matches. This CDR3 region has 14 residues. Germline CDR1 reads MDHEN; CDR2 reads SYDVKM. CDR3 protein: CASRQGSYNSPLHF. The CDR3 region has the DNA TGTGCCAGTAGACAGGGCTCCTATAATTCACCCCTCCACTTT.

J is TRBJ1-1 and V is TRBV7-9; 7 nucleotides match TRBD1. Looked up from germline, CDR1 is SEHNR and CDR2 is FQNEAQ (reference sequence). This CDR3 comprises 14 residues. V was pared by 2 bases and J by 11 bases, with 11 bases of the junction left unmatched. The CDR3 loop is CASSLIGTELMAFF. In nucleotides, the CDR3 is TGTGCCAGCAGCTTAATAGGGACAGAGTTAATGGCTTTCTTT.

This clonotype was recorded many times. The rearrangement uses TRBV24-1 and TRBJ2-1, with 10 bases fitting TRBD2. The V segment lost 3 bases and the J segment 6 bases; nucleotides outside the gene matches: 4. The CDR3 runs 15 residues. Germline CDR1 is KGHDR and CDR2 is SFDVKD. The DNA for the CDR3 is TGTGCCACCAGTGATAAGGTAGCGGGAGGCAATGAGCAGTTCTTC. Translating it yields CATSDKVAGGNEQFF.

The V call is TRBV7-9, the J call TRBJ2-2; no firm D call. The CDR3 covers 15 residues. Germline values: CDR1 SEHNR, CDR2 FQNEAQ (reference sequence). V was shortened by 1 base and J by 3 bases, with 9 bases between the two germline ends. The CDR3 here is CASSLVARDTGELFF. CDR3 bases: TGTGCCAGCAGCTTAGTTGCTAGAGACACCGGGGAGCTGTTTTTT.

CDR3 region: CASSRTTGTGANYGYTF. The CDR3 DNA sequence: TGTGCCAGTAGTAGGACAACCGGGACAGGGGCTAACTATGGCTACACCTTC. This sequence joins TRBV19 and TRBJ1-2; TRBD1 matches 10 bases. This CDR3 is 17 amino acids long. The germline CDR1 and CDR2 sequences are LNHDA and SQIVND (reference sequence). V was pared by 4 bases and J by 0 bases, with 8 bases of the junction left unmatched.

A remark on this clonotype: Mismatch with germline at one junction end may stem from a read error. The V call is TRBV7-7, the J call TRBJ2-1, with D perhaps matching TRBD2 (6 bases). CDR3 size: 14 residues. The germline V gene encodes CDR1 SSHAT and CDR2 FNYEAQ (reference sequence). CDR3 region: CASSIGGAYNEQFF. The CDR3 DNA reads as TGTGCTAGCAGCATTGGCGGGGCATACAATGAGCAGTTCTTC.

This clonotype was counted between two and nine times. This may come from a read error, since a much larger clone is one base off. This chain's CDR3 is CASSFGLVAWDTNEQFF. CDR3 coding DNA: TGTGCCAGCAGTTTCGGACTAGTGGCCTGGGATACTAATGAGCAGTTCTTC. The chain carries TRBV12-3 or TRBV12-4 and TRBJ2-1; 7 positions match TRBD2. Trimming removed 3 bases from V and 7 bases from J; junction bases left unmatched: 15. The CDR3 runs to 17 residues.

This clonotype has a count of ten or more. The CDR3 DNA reads as TGTGCCACCCGACCAGCACAGAACCCCTACACTGAAGCTTTCTTT. Translated, it gives CATRPAQNPYTEAFF. The rearrangement links TRBV2 to TRBJ1-1; unclear D gene. This CDR3 contains 15 residues. CDR1 and CDR2 from the germline V gene are SNHLY and FYNNEI. V was shortened by 10 bases and J by 3 bases, with 21 bases between the two germline ends.

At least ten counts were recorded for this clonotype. The CDR3 DNA reads as TGCGCCAGCAGCTTGGGTTGGTACGAGCAGTACTTC. Translating it yields CASSLGWYEQYF. The chain carries TRBV5-1 and TRBJ2-7; the D is unclear. CDR3 length: 12 residues. Germline V gene lookup returns CDR1 SGHRS and CDR2 YFSETQ. The ends were cut back, 0 bases at V and 4 bases at J, with 5 bases in the middle.

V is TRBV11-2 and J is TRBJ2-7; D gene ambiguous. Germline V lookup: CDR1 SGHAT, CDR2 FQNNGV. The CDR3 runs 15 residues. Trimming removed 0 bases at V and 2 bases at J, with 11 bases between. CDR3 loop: CASSLEPYSPYEQYF. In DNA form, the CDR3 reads TGTGCCAGCAGCTTAGAGCCTTATAGTCCCTACGAGCAGTACTTC.

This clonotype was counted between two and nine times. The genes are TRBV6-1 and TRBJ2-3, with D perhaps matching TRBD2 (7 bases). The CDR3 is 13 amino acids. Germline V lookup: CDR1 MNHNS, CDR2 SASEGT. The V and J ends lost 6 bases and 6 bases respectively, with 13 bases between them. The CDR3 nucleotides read TGTGCCAGCAGCGGGGGGCGGGTCGATACGCAGTATTTT. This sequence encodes CASSGGRVDTQYF.

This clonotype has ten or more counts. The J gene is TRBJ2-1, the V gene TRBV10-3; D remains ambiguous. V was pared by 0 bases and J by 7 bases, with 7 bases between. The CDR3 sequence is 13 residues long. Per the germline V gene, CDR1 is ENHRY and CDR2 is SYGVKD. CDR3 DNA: TGTGCCATCAGTGAGTCCTTCGGGAATGAGCAGTTCTTC. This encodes CAISESFGNEQFF.

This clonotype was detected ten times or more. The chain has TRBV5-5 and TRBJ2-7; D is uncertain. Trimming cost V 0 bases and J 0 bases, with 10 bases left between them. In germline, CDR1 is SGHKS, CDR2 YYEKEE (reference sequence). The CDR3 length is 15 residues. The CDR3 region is CASSLAATVSYEQYF. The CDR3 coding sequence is TGTGCCAGCAGCTTGGCGGCAACTGTCTCCTACGAGCAGTACTTC.

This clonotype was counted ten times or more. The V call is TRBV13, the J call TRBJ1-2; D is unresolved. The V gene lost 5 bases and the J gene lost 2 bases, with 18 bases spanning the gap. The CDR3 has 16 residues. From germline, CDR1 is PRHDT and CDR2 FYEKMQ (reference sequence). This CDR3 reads CASSPRRAGMNYGYTF. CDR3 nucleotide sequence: TGTGCCAGCAGCCCCAGGCGAGCGGGCATGAACTATGGCTACACCTTC.

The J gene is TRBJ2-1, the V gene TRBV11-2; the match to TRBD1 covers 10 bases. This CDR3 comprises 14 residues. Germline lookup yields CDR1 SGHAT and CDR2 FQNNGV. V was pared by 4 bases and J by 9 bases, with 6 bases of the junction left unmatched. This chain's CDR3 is CASSWGQGKVEQFF. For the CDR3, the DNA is TGTGCCAGCAGCTGGGGACAGGGGAAGGTTGAGCAGTTCTTC.

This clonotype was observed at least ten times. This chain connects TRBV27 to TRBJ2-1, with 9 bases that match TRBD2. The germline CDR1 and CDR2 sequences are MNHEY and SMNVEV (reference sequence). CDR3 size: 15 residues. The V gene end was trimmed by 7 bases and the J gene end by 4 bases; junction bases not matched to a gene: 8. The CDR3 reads CASTRRREGYNEQFF. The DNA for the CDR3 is TGTGCCAGCACCCGTAGGCGGGAGGGGTACAATGAGCAGTTCTTC.

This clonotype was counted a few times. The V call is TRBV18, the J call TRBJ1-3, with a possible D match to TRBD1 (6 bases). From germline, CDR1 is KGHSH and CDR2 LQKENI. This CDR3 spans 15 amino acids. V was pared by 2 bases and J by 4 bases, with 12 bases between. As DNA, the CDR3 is TGTGCCAGCTCACCAAACCGGGACAACGGAAACACCATATATTTT. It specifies CASSPNRDNGNTIYF. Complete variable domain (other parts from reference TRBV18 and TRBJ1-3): NAGVMQNPRHLVRRRGQEARLRCSPMKGHSHVYWYRQLPEEGLKFMVYLQKENIIDESGMPKERFSAEFPKEGPSILRIQQVVRGDSAAYFCASSPNRDNGNTIYFGEGSWLTVV.

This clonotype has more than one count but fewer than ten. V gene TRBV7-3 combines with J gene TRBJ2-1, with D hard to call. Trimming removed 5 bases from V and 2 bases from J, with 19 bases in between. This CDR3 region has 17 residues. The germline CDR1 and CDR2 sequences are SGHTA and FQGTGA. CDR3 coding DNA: TGTGCCAGCAGCCCCTCAGGTGGCGCACCTACCTACAATGAGCAGTTCTTC. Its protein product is CASSPSGGAPTYNEQFF.

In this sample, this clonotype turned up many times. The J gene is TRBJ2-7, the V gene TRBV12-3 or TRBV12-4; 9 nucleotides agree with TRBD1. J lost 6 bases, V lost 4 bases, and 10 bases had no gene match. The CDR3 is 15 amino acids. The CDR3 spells CASSSFRDRAIEQYF. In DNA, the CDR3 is TGTGCCAGCAGTTCGTTCCGGGACAGGGCCATCGAGCAGTACTTC.

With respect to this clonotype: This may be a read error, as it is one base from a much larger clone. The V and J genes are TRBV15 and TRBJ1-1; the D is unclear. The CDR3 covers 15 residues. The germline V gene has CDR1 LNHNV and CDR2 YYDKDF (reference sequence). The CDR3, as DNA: TGTGCCACCAGCAGAGTGGGCGGCAGTAACACTGAAGCTCTCTTT. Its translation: CATSRVGGSNTEALF.

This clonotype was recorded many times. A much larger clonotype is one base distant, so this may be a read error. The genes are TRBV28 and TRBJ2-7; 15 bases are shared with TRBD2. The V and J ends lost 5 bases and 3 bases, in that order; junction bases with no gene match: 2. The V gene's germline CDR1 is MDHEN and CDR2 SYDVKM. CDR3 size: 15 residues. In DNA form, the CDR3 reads TGTGCCAGCAGTCGGACTAGCGGGAGGGGCTACGAGCAGTACTTC. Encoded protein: CASSRTSGRGYEQYF.

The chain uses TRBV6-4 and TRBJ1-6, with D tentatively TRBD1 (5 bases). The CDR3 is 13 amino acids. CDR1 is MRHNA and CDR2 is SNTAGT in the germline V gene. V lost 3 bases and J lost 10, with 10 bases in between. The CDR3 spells CASSEVGDSPLHF. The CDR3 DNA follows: TGTGCCAGCAGTGAAGTAGGGGACTCACCCCTCCACTTT.

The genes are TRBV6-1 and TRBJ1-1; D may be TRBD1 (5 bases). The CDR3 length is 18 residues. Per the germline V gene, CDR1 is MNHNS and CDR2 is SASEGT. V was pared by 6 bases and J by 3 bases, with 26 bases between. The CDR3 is CASSGVGDPWSRYTEAFF. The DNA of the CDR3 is TGTGCCAGCAGCGGAGTGGGGGACCCGTGGTCAAGGTACACTGAAGCTTTCTTT.

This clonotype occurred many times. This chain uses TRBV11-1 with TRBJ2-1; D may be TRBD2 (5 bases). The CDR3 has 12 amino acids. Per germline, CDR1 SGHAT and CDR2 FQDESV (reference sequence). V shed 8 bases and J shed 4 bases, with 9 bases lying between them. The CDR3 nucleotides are TGTGCCAGCTCCCAGCGGTACAATGAGCAGTTCTTC. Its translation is CASSQRYNEQFF.

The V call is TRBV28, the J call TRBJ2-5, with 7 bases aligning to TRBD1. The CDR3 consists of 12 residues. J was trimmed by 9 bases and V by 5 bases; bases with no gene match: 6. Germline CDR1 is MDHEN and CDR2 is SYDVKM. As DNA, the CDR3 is TGTGCCAGCAGTGACTACAGGGGCGCCCAGTACTTC. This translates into CASSDYRGAQYF.

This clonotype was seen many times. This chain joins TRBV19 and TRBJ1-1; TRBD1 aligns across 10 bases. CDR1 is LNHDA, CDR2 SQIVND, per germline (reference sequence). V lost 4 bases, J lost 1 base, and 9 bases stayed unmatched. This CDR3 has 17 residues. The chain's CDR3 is CASSTDRGRSENTEAFF. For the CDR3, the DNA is TGTGCCAGTAGTACGGACAGGGGGAGATCTGAGAACACTGAAGCTTTCTTT.

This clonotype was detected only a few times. CDR3 bases: TGTGCCAGCCTCTGGGACAGGGGCTCAGATACGCAGTATTTT. Amino acids: CASLWDRGSDTQYF. The rearrangement uses TRBV6-1 and TRBJ2-3, with TRBD1 matching 10 bases. Germline values: CDR1 MNHNS, CDR2 SASEGT. The J segment lost 4 bases and the V segment lost 8 bases, leaving 6 bases of the junction unmatched. This CDR3 spans 14 amino acids.

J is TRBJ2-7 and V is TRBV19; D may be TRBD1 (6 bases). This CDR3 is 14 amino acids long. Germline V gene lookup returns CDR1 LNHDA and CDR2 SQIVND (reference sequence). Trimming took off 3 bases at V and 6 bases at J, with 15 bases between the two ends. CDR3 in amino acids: CASSIAPRGSEQYF. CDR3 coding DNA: TGTGCCAGTAGTATTGCCCCTAGGGGGTCCGAGCAGTACTTC.

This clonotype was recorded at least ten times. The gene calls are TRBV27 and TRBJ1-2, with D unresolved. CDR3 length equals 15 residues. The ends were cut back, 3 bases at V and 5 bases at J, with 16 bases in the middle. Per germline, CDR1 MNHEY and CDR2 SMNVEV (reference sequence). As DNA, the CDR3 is TGTGCCAGCAGTTTGGCGGCACAGACCCAATATGGCTACACCTTC. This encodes CASSLAAQTQYGYTF.

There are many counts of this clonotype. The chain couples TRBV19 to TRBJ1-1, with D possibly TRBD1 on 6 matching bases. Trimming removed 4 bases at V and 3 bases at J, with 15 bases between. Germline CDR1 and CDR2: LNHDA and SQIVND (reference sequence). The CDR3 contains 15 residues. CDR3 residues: CASSKQGGKYTEAFF. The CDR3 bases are TGTGCCAGTAGTAAACAGGGCGGGAAATACACTGAAGCTTTCTTT. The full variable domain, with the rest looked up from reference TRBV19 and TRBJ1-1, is DGGITQSPKYLFRKEGQNVTLSCEQNLNHDAMYWYRQDPGQGLRLIYYSQIVNDFQKGDIAEGYSVSREKKESFPLTVTSAQKNPTAFYLCASSKQGGKYTEAFFGQGTRLTVV.